This TCR beta chain was found in a study of blood T cell repertoires in COVID-19. Whole-study context: Acute-phase and convalescent COVID-19 samples originated in the United States, Italy and Spain.

Profiled with immunoSEQ multiplex PCR; TCRdb holds only in-frame clones, not every one. This table has over 250,000 clones, around 88% appearing once. In its sample, this clone was seen once. The CDR3 consists of 14 residues. V dropped 2 bases and J dropped 1 base, with 8 bases sitting between them. Germline CDR1 reads LNHDA; CDR2 reads SQIVND (reference sequence). This TCR came from a woman aged 70-85 years with COVID-19, enrolled during active disease. Sequenced input: peripheral blood. The chain uses TRBV19 and TRBJ1-1; perhaps TRBD1 as D (5 bases). CDR3: CASSIKGWNTEAFF. CDR3 nucleotide sequence: TGTGCCAGTAGTATAAAGGGGTGGAACACTGAAGCTTTCTTT.